The 23 T cell receptor beta chains below all came from one sample that was sequenced in a study of T cell responses to AZD1222 COVID-19 vaccine. This table comes from immunoSEQ multiplex PCR, and its TCRdb copy is limited to in-frame clones, with some not included. The sample records around 83,000 clones, approximately 90% being singletons. The sequencing here drew on peripheral blood, taken 28 days after the second AZD1222 dose. The receptors were sampled from an adult who received the AZD1222 COVID-19 vaccine.

This chain uses TRBV10-3 with TRBJ1-2, with a weak D call TRBD1 (5 bases). V was shortened by 3 bases and J by 7 bases, with 15 bases between the two germline ends. The germline gives CDR1 ENHRY, CDR2 SYGVKD. The CDR3 consists of 14 residues. The CDR3 is CAISDQGLASGYTF. The CDR3 nucleotides read TGTGCCATCAGTGACCAGGGCTTGGCCTCTGGCTACACCTTC.

This sequence joins TRBV6-5 and TRBJ2-7, with 12 bases aligning to TRBD2. The CDR3 length is 13 residues. V lost 5 bases to trimming and J lost 5 bases; unmatched junction nucleotides: 1. Germline CDR1 and CDR2: MNHEY and SVGAGI. The DNA for the CDR3 is TGTGCCAGCAGTCGGACTAGCGGGGACGAGCAGTACTTC. Translated: CASSRTSGDEQYF.

The J gene is TRBJ1-6, the V gene TRBV19; D is perhaps TRBD1 (6 bases). Trimming cost V 5 bases and J 12 bases, with 14 bases left between them. The CDR3 extends over 13 amino acids. CDR1 LNHDA and CDR2 SQIVND come from the germline V gene (reference sequence). CDR3 sequence reads: CASSPGTFGPLHF. CDR3 nucleotides: TGTGCCAGTAGTCCGGGGACATTTGGACCCCTCCACTTT. Together with reference TRBV19 and TRBJ1-6, the CDR3 gives the full variable domain: DGGITQSPKYLFRKEGQNVTLSCEQNLNHDAMYWYRQDPGQGLRLIYYSQIVNDFQKGDIAEGYSVSREKKESFPLTVTSAQKNPTAFYLCASSPGTFGPLHFGNGTRLTVT.

In this sample, this clone turned up once. The chain is built from TRBV11-2 and TRBJ1-3; D remains unclear. Per the germline V gene, CDR1 is SGHAT and CDR2 is FQNNGV. The CDR3 has 13 residues. Trimming took 4 bases from V and 4 from J, leaving 8 bases between them. The CDR3 bases are TGTGCCAGCAGCTACCCAGGAGGAAACACCATATATTTT. This translates into CASSYPGGNTIYF.

The chain combines TRBV9 with TRBJ1-2; D perhaps matches TRBD1 (6 bases). V was trimmed by 0 bases and J by 2 bases, leaving 11 bases between them. The CDR3 consists of 15 residues. Looked up from germline, CDR1 is SGDLS and CDR2 is YYNGEE. CDR3 sequence reads: CASSVDQGLNYGYTF. The CDR3 region has the DNA TGTGCCAGCAGCGTAGACCAGGGGTTAAACTATGGCTACACCTTC.

In its sample, this clone was seen once. The chain has TRBV28 and TRBJ1-5, with a tentative D call TRBD1 (5 bases). The CDR3 is made up of 15 amino acids. Looked up from germline, CDR1 is MDHEN and CDR2 is SYDVKM. V was pared by 4 bases and J by 3 bases, with 13 bases between. The CDR3 sequence: CASSSGASYNQPQHF. In nucleotides, the CDR3 is TGTGCCAGCAGTTCCGGGGCCTCTTACAATCAGCCCCAGCATTTT.

This sequence joins TRBV3-1 (or the pseudogene TRBV3-2) and TRBJ1-5, with 7 positions matching TRBD1. CDR1 and CDR2 (germline): LGHDT, YNNKEL (reference sequence). This CDR3 region has 15 residues. V was clipped by 0 bases and J by 4 bases; unmatched bases: 3. CDR3 region: CASSQDSRGNQPQHF. Here the CDR3 DNA reads TGTGCCAGCAGCCAAGATTCCAGGGGGAATCAGCCCCAGCATTTT.

This rearrangement joins TRBV6-1 to TRBJ1-1; D is perhaps TRBD1 (5 bases). This CDR3 spans 14 amino acids. Germline CDR1 MNHNS, CDR2 SASEGT. V was pared by 2 bases and J by 5 bases, with 12 bases between. The CDR3 sequence: CASSEPGRLTEAFF. CDR3 coding DNA: TGTGCCAGCAGTGAACCAGGGAGACTTACTGAAGCTTTCTTT.

V is TRBV3-1 (or the pseudogene TRBV3-2) and J is TRBJ1-2, with D possibly matching TRBD1 (5 bases). Trimming stripped 6 bases from V and 3 bases from J, with 11 bases between. Germline V gene sequence: CDR1 LGHDT, CDR2 YNNKEL (reference sequence). The length of the CDR3 is 13 residues. The CDR3 here is CASSRRGHYGYTF. CDR3 nucleotide sequence: TGTGCCAGCAGTCGGAGGGGACACTATGGCTACACCTTC.

CDR3 sequence reads: CASSIDKREQFF. The CDR3 DNA sequence: TGTGCCAGCAGCATAGATAAGCGTGAGCAGTTCTTC. The chain employs TRBV9 and TRBJ2-1, with unresolved D. Trimming took 4 bases from V and 9 from J, leaving 11 bases between them. Germline V lookup: CDR1 SGDLS, CDR2 YYNGEE. The CDR3 sequence is 12 residues long. Variable domain in full (rest from reference TRBV9 and TRBJ2-1): DSGVTQTPKHLITATGQRVTLRCSPRSGDLSVYWYQQSLDQGLQFLIQYYNGEERAKGNILERFSAQQFPDLHSELNLSSLELGDSALYFCASSIDKREQFFGPGTRLTVL.

The DNA for the CDR3 is TGTGCCAGCACCCAACCTAGCGGGGGGTTGAACACCGGGGAGCTGTTTTTT. Amino acids: CASTQPSGGLNTGELFF. The chain has TRBV2 and TRBJ2-2; 11 bases fit TRBD2. J gave up 1 base and V 7 bases, and 8 bases lay outside the gene matches. Germline CDR1 reads SNHLY; CDR2 reads FYNNEI. The CDR3 is 17 residues long.

CDR3 region: CATRRTGGGNYGYTF. CDR3 bases: TGTGCCACCAGGCGGACAGGGGGCGGAAACTATGGCTACACCTTC. This chain connects TRBV15 to TRBJ1-2, with TRBD1 matching over 11 bases. The V gene's germline CDR1 is LNHNV and CDR2 YYDKDF (reference sequence). The CDR3 extends over 15 amino acids. Trimming took 6 bases from V and 2 from J; bases not matched to a gene: 5.

The chain recombines TRBV30 with TRBJ1-2; 7 bases align to TRBD1. This CDR3 contains 13 residues. J gave up 7 bases and V 1 base, and 6 bases lay outside the gene matches. Germline V gene data show CDR1 as GTSNPN and CDR2 as SVGIG (reference sequence). CDR3: CAWSGTGVGGYTF. CDR3 sequence (DNA): TGTGCCTGGAGTGGCACAGGGGTAGGTGGCTACACCTTC. Full variable domain (outside the CDR3, taken from reference TRBV30 and TRBJ1-2): SQTIHQWPATLVQPVGSPLSLECTVEGTSNPNLYWYRQAAGRGLQLLFYSVGIGQISSEVPQNLSASRPQDRQFILSSKKLLLSDSGFYLCAWSGTGVGGYTFGSGTRLTVV.

The gene calls are TRBV24-1 and TRBJ1-2, with D possibly being TRBD1 (5 bases). Germline V CDR1 and CDR2: KGHDR, SFDVKD. V lost 1 base and J 6 bases, leaving 14 bases between the germline ends. The CDR3 sequence is 15 residues long. CDR3 loop: CATSDLGAGVDGYTF. The CDR3 region has the DNA TGTGCCACCAGTGATTTAGGGGCCGGGGTGGATGGCTACACCTTC.

The genes are TRBV3-1 (or the pseudogene TRBV3-2) and TRBJ1-2; possibly TRBD1 for D (6 bases). There are 14 residues in the CDR3. CDR1 is LGHDT and CDR2 is YNNKEL in the germline V gene (reference sequence). Trimming pared 4 bases from V and 4 bases from J, leaving 13 bases between. This CDR3 reads CASSRTGLSYGYTF. Written as DNA, the CDR3 is TGTGCCAGCAGCCGAACAGGGTTAAGCTATGGCTACACCTTC.

As regards this clone: Other DNA sequences in the sample encode the same CDR3. The genes are TRBV9 and TRBJ1-3; D is unresolved. The CDR3 loop spans 13 amino acids. V was shortened by 0 bases and J by 3 bases, with 4 bases between the two germline ends. Germline V CDR1 and CDR2: SGDLS, YYNGEE. CDR3 coding DNA: TGTGCCAGCAGCGTAGGCGGTGGAAACACCATATATTTT. Its protein is CASSVGGGNTIYF.

This chain uses TRBV12-5 with TRBJ1-5; D gene unclear. Germline V gives CDR1 LGHNT, CDR2 FRNRAP. V shed 7 bases and J shed 0 bases, with 4 bases lying between them. The CDR3 contains 12 residues. CDR3 amino acids: CASVHSNQPQHF. The CDR3 region has the DNA TGTGCTAGTGTACATAGCAATCAGCCCCAGCATTTT.

A word on this clone: At one end the junction does not follow the germline gene, possibly because of a read error. The gene calls are TRBV7-7 and TRBJ2-1, with D unclear. CDR3 length equals 13 residues. Per germline, CDR1 SSHAT and CDR2 FNYEAQ (reference sequence). Written as DNA, the CDR3 is TGTGCTAGCAGCTTTTCCCCCTCCAATGAGCAGTTCTTC. It is translated as CASSFSPSNEQFF.

By sample fraction, this clone is medium-sized (0.01 to 0.1%). The chain employs TRBV4-3 and TRBJ2-3; 10 bases agree with TRBD2. This CDR3 is 15 amino acids long. The germline V gene encodes CDR1 LGHNA and CDR2 YSLEER. V shed 2 bases and J 5 bases; nucleotides not matched to a gene: 4. This chain's CDR3 is CASSQPTSGVDTQYF. The CDR3 DNA is TGCGCCAGCAGCCAACCAACTAGCGGGGTAGATACGCAGTATTTT.

The rearrangement uses TRBV30 and TRBJ1-2; unclear D gene. CDR1 and CDR2 (germline): GTSNPN, SVGIG (reference sequence). Trimming pared 0 bases from V and 4 bases from J, leaving 12 bases between. This CDR3 is built from 14 residues. In DNA form, the CDR3 reads TGTGCCTGGAGTGTACTGTCAAGCGTCTATGGCTACACCTTC. It specifies CAWSVLSSVYGYTF.

This rearrangement joins TRBV24-1 to TRBJ1-1; 7 bases map to TRBD1. The V gene end was trimmed by 3 bases and the J gene end by 2 bases; junction bases not matched to a gene: 5. Germline V gives CDR1 KGHDR, CDR2 SFDVKD. CDR3 size: 15 residues. The CDR3 DNA is TGTGCCACCAGTGATACTAGACAGGGTAACACTGAAGCTTTCTTT. Its protein product is CATSDTRQGNTEAFF.

This clone was recorded once. This chain connects TRBV28 to TRBJ1-2, with D unresolved. Between the trimmed V and J ends, which lost 2 bases and 8 bases, there was a span of 9 bases. The CDR3 loop spans 12 amino acids. Looked up from germline, CDR1 is MDHEN and CDR2 is SYDVKM. As DNA, the CDR3 is TGTGCCAGCAGTTTACCCCCACGGGGCTACACCTTC. Amino acid sequence: CASSLPPRGYTF.

The chain joins TRBV19 to TRBJ2-7; 9 nucleotides align to TRBD1. The V and J ends lost 3 bases and 7 bases, in that order; junction bases with no gene match: 10. Germline assignment: CDR1 LNHDA and CDR2 SQIVND (reference sequence). CDR3 length equals 15 residues. In nucleotides, the CDR3 is TGTGCCAGTAGTATGCAAGGGACAGGGACACGAGAGCAGTACTTC. This sequence encodes CASSMQGTGTREQYF.